These 18 T cell receptor beta chains were all obtained from the same sample, sequenced in a study of vaccination effects on CD4 cells after COVID-19. The ViraFEST assay expanded antigen-specific CD4+ T cells with viral peptide pools before sequencing. Once cultured for 9 to 11 days, the cells underwent separation to obtain CD4+ T cells. According to the study, vaccine recipients showed no prior SARS-CoV-2 infection and negative nucleocapsid antibodies. The table came from immunoSEQ multiplex PCR; TCRdb's copy has only in-frame clones and leaves some out. The sample has about 73,000 clones, 78% seen once. Antigen specificity for these receptors is unknown. The source was CD4+ T cells from PBMCs cultured with SARS-CoV-2 spike peptides, collected before COVID-19 vaccination. The receptors here all came from a human donor who received a COVID-19 vaccine.

The rearrangement joins TRBV7-9 to TRBJ1-2; the D is unclear. V lost 5 bases to trimming and J lost 0 bases, with 13 bases between them. CDR3 length equals 15 residues. Germline V CDR1 and CDR2: SEHNR, FQNEAQ (reference sequence). CDR3 in amino acids: CASSNVVGANYGYTF. The CDR3 bases are TGTGCCAGCAGCAATGTGGTGGGCGCTAACTATGGCTACACCTTC.

The rearrangement uses TRBV30 and TRBJ2-5, with 8 bases that match TRBD2. Trimming took 1 base from V and 8 from J; bases not matched to a gene: 6. This CDR3 region has 13 residues. CDR1 GTSNPN and CDR2 SVGIG come from the germline V gene (reference sequence). The CDR3 DNA follows: TGTGCCTGGAGTGGGGGGCTAGCGGGCACCCAGTACTTC. Its protein is CAWSGGLAGTQYF.

This chain joins TRBV5-1 and TRBJ2-3, with D possibly called TRBD1 or TRBD2 (6 bases each). The CDR3 runs to 14 residues. Trimming took 4 bases from V and 3 from J, leaving 12 bases between them. CDR1 is SGHRS and CDR2 is YFSETQ in the germline V gene. The DNA for the CDR3 is TGCGCCAGCAGCGCCAAGGGGGGAACAGATACGCAGTATTTT. This translates into CASSAKGGTDTQYF.

The chain has TRBV2 and TRBJ1-2, with D uncertain. CDR1 and CDR2 from the germline V gene are SNHLY and FYNNEI. The ends were cut back, 5 bases at V and 0 bases at J, with 13 bases in the middle. The CDR3 loop spans 15 amino acids. Written as DNA, the CDR3 is TGTGCCAGCAGTTTTTGGACGGAAGCTAACTATGGCTACACCTTC. It encodes CASSFWTEANYGYTF. Full variable domain (outside the CDR3, taken from reference TRBV2 and TRBJ1-2): EPEVTQTPSHQVTQMGQEVILRCVPISNHLYFYWYRQILGQKVEFLVSFYNNEISEKSEIFDDQFSVERPDGSNFTLKIRSTKLEDSAMYFCASSFWTEANYGYTFGSGTRLTVV.

This clone has a single count. The chain has TRBV30 and TRBJ2-7, with 7 bases fitting TRBD2. CDR3 length equals 13 residues. Germline V gives CDR1 GTSNPN, CDR2 SVGIG (reference sequence). The V segment lost 8 bases and the J segment 5 bases; nucleotides outside the gene matches: 12. The CDR3 loop reads CAGAGTKRDEQYV. As DNA, the CDR3 is TGTGCCGGAGCCGGGACTAAGCGAGACGAGCAGTACGTC.

This rearrangement joins TRBV18 to TRBJ1-2; no reliable D call. With 5 bases removed from V and 2 bases from J, the gap between germline ends came to 9 bases. The CDR3 is 13 residues long. CDR1 is KGHSH, CDR2 LQKENI, per germline. This chain's CDR3 is CASSFGRNYGYTF. CDR3 DNA sequence: TGTGCCAGCTCATTCGGGAGGAACTATGGCTACACCTTC.

The chain is built from TRBV6-5 and TRBJ2-5, with D perhaps being TRBD1 or TRBD2 (6 bases each). The V and J ends lost 7 bases and 5 bases respectively, with 20 bases between them. This CDR3 region has 15 residues. The V gene's germline CDR1 is MNHEY and CDR2 SVGAGI. CDR3 coding DNA: TGTGCCAGCACCGGTAGTAGGGGGGCTTGGGAGACCCAGTACTTC. Its translation: CASTGSRGAWETQYF.

The chain combines TRBV9 with TRBJ2-2, with D perhaps matching TRBD1 (6 bases). CDR1 SGDLS and CDR2 YYNGEE come from the germline V gene. CDR3 length: 15 amino acids. V lost 4 bases and J 1 base, leaving 11 bases between the germline ends. Here the CDR3 DNA reads TGTGCCAGCAGCTTAGGACAGTGGAACACCGGGGAGCTGTTTTTT. Translated, it gives CASSLGQWNTGELFF.

This clone came up a few times. This rearrangement joins TRBV5-1 to TRBJ1-6, with D uncertain. The V end lost 0 bases, the J end lost 5 bases, and 9 bases lay between the germline ends. The CDR3 is 15 residues long. Germline loops: CDR1 SGHRS, CDR2 YFSETQ. As DNA, the CDR3 is TGCGCCAGCAGCTTGGAATCCGGGGATAATTCACCCCTCCACTTT. Translating gives CASSLESGDNSPLHF.

The chain has TRBV29-1 and TRBJ2-5; TRBD1 agrees at 8 bases. V lost 0 bases and J lost 5; bases outside the gene matches: 8. Germline lookup yields CDR1 SQVTM and CDR2 ANQGSEA. This CDR3 has 15 amino acids. This CDR3 is CSVEDTGGFVETQYF. The CDR3 bases are TGCAGCGTTGAAGACACAGGGGGTTTCGTCGAGACCCAGTACTTC. Together with reference TRBV29-1 and TRBJ2-5, the CDR3 gives the full variable domain: SAVISQKPSRDICQRGTSLTIQCQVDSQVTMMFWYRQQPGQSLTLIATANQGSEATYESGFVIDKFPISRPNLTFSTLTVSNMSPEDSSIYLCSVEDTGGFVETQYFGPGTRLLVL.

The chain employs TRBV9 and TRBJ1-3; D is ambiguous. In germline, CDR1 is SGDLS, CDR2 YYNGEE. The CDR3 length is 13 residues. The V gene lost 3 bases and the J gene lost 2 bases, with 6 bases spanning the gap. The CDR3 loop reads CASSGAAGNTIYF. CDR3 in DNA: TGTGCCAGCAGCGGGGCCGCTGGAAACACCATATATTTT. The entire variable domain, with the rest obtained from reference TRBV9 and TRBJ1-3, is as follows: DSGVTQTPKHLITATGQRVTLRCSPRSGDLSVYWYQQSLDQGLQFLIQYYNGEERAKGNILERFSAQQFPDLHSELNLSSLELGDSALYFCASSGAAGNTIYFGEGSWLTVV.

The CDR3 sequence is CASTRVSTGELFF. The CDR3 nucleotides read TGTGCCAGTACTCGGGTTTCCACCGGGGAGCTGTTTTTT. This chain connects TRBV19 to TRBJ2-2; D is uncertain. Trimming pared 7 bases from V and 4 bases from J, leaving 10 bases between. Germline CDR1 and CDR2: LNHDA and SQIVND (reference sequence). The CDR3 is made up of 13 amino acids.

The chain combines TRBV5-1 with TRBJ2-5, with 10 bases identical to TRBD1. V shed 2 bases and J 5 bases; nucleotides not matched to a gene: 3. This CDR3 comprises 14 residues. CDR1 is SGHRS and CDR2 is YFSETQ in the germline V gene. This chain's CDR3 is CASSFLDRGETQYF. The CDR3 region has the DNA TGCGCCAGCAGCTTCCTGGACAGGGGGGAGACCCAGTACTTC.

The genes are TRBV7-2 and TRBJ2-2; D gene unclear. The germline V gene encodes CDR1 SGHTA and CDR2 FQGNSA. This CDR3 region has 14 residues. Trimming left V 2 bases short and J 1 base short, with 5 bases between. In DNA, the CDR3 is TGTGCCAGCAGCTTAAATCGGAACACCGGGGAGCTGTTTTTT. Encoded protein: CASSLNRNTGELFF. Together with reference TRBV7-2 and TRBJ2-2, the CDR3 gives the full variable domain: GAGVSQSPSNKVTEKGKDVELRCDPISGHTALYWYRQSLGQGLEFLIYFQGNSAPDKSGLPSDRFSAERTGGSVSTLTIQRTQQEDSAVYLCASSLNRNTGELFFGEGSRLTVL.

A word on this clone: A junction end diverges from the germline sequence, so it may reflect a read error. V usage is TRBV7-9 and J usage is TRBJ2-5; 7 positions match TRBD1. Germline V gives CDR1 SEHNR, CDR2 FQNEAQ (reference sequence). The CDR3 sequence is 15 residues long. For the CDR3, the DNA is TGTGCCAGCAGCCTAGCCAAGGGGGCAGGTGAGACCCAGTACTTC. Its translation: CASSLAKGAGETQYF.

The chain employs TRBV6-1 and TRBJ1-1; a weak D match, TRBD1 (6 bases). Per germline, CDR1 MNHNS and CDR2 SASEGT. The CDR3 is made up of 14 amino acids. Trimming cost V 2 bases and J 0 bases, with 7 bases left between them. CDR3: CASSERGVNTEAFF. CDR3 DNA sequence: TGTGCCAGCAGTGAAAGGGGGGTGAACACTGAAGCTTTCTTT.

The sample holds one count of this clone. The gene calls are TRBV18 and TRBJ2-1; either TRBD1 or TRBD2 may fit D (7 bases each). The CDR3 has 15 amino acids. The V end was cut by 6 bases, the J end by 4 bases, with 16 bases between. CDR1 is KGHSH and CDR2 is LQKENI in the germline V gene. Here the CDR3 reads CASSLSRGGYNEQFF. The DNA of the CDR3 is TGTGCCAGCTCCCTCAGCAGGGGGGGTTACAATGAGCAGTTCTTC.

The V gene is TRBV6-5, the J gene TRBJ1-2; D is unresolved. From germline, CDR1 is MNHEY and CDR2 SVGAGI. Trimming stripped 6 bases from V and 4 bases from J, with 12 bases between. The CDR3 runs 13 residues. CDR3 sequence reads: CASRGSASYGYTF. The DNA of the CDR3 is TGTGCCAGCAGGGGCAGTGCTAGCTATGGCTACACCTTC.